These T cell receptor beta chains were read from a single sample in a study of T cells after yellow fever vaccination. TCRdb analysed the 5' RACE reads with MiXCR anew, one entry per CDR3 protein. The sample lists around 320,000 distinct CDR3 sequences, approximately 10% occurring once. The sequenced sample was CD4+ T cells sorted from PBMCs, obtained 5 days after the yellow fever booster vaccination. Receptor source: a man younger than 35 who received the YFV17D yellow fever vaccine. Each CDR3 is given with its conserved first and last residue. The D gene is left open where the match is weak. Clone size is stated in some rows and not others, as once, few, many or a class when expanded.

>NA|TRBD1|TRBJ1-2|TRBV20-1
TGCAGTGCTAGATGGGACAGGAAGGACTATGGCTACACCTTC
CSARWDRKDYGYTF
>few|NA|TRBJ1-1|TRBV20-1
TGCAGTGCTAGTGGTGGCGGCGGGAACACTGAAGCTTTCTTT
CSASGGGGNTEAFF
>many|NA|TRBJ1-1|TRBV20-1
TGCAGTGCCGATATCTTAACGAGGGTTGAAGCTTTCTTT
CSADILTRVEAFF
>few|TRBD1|TRBJ1-2|TRBV18
TGTGCCAGCTCACTCTGGACAGGGACTGCCGGAGATACGGGCTACACCTTC
CASSLWTGTAGDTGYTF
>few|NA|TRBJ1-2|TRBV5-4
TGTGCCGCTCGGTGGGGGACTAACTATGGCTACACCTTC
CAARWGTNYGYTF
>many|NA|TRBJ2-3|TRBV21-1
TGTGCCAGCTCGTGTCGAGTGTTACTCCGATCCACAGATACGCAGTATTTT
CASSCRVLLRSTDTQYF
>many|NA|TRBJ2-1|TRBV5-1
TGCGCCAGCAGCTTCCAGGACCTCTCCTACAATGAGCAGTTCTTC
CASSFQDLSYNEQFF
>few|NA|TRBJ2-4|TRBV18
TGTGCCAGCTCCCCGGGGGCAGCCAAAAACATTCAGTACTTC
CASSPGAAKNIQYF
>NA|TRBD1|TRBJ1-2|TRBV18
TGTGCCAGCTCACCCGGGACAGGGCTGGACTATGGCTACACCTTC
CASSPGTGLDYGYTF
>few|NA|TRBJ2-2|TRBV9
TGTGCCAGCAGCGTAGTGGATTTCGGCACCGGGGAGCTGTTTTTT
CASSVVDFGTGELFF
>NA|NA|TRBJ2-1|TRBV4-1
TGCGCCAGCAGCCAAGGGGGTCGGGGTAGTAGTTTGGAGTTCTTC
CASSQGGRGSSLEFF
>few|TRBD1|TRBJ1-2|TRBV9
TGTGCCAGCAGCGTAACGGACAGGGGGGGCTACACCTTC
CASSVTDRGGYTF
>NA|TRBD1|TRBJ1-1|TRBV20-1
TGCAGTGCTAGAGACTCCGGGACAGTGAACACTGAAGCTTTCTTT
CSARDSGTVNTEAFF
>NA|NA|TRBJ2-4|TRBV7-9
TGTGCCAGCAGCTTAGCTCCCGCAGGGGTGGACATTCAGTACTTC
CASSLAPAGVDIQYF
>few|NA|TRBJ2-4|TRBV11-2
TGTGCCAGCAGCTTCAGCAAAAACATTCAGTACTTC
CASSFSKNIQYF
>few|TRBD1|TRBJ2-3|TRBV10-3
TGTGCCATCTCCGGGGGACAGGGCACAGATACGCAGTATTTT
CAISGGQGTDTQYF
>NA|NA|TRBJ1-1|TRBV7-9
TGTGCCTGCCGACAGAAAGATCAGGAAGCTTTCTTT
CACRQKDQEAFF
>few|NA|TRBJ2-2|TRBV27
TGTGCCAGCAGTCCCCGGGACGGTTACGGCGGGGAGCTGTTTTTT
CASSPRDGYGGELFF
>NA|TRBD1|TRBJ2-1|TRBV24-1
TGTGCCACCAGTGATGGACAGGGCCGGAATGAGCAGTTCTTC
CATSDGQGRNEQFF
>NA|TRBD1|TRBJ1-2|TRBV4-3
TGCGCCAGCAGCCTGACAGGGGGAAGTTTCTATGGCTACACCTTC
CASSLTGGSFYGYTF
>few|TRBD1|TRBJ2-5|TRBV7-2
TGTGCCAGCAGCCCCTGGACAGGGATGGGAGAGACCCAGTACTTC
CASSPWTGMGETQYF
>many|NA|TRBJ2-5|TRBV4-3
TGCGCCAGCAGCCAGGGCCCAGGGGTTGGGGAGACCCAGTACTTC
CASSQGPGVGETQYF
>many|TRBD1|TRBJ1-5|TRBV20-1
TGCAGTGCTAGGGACAGGTATTTGAGACAGCCCCAGCATTTT
CSARDRYLRQPQHF
>many|TRBD1|TRBJ2-4|TRBV10-3
TGTGCCATCAGTGAGCCGATTCGGGCGGCAGGGGGAAAAAACATTCAGTACTTC
CAISEPIRAAGGKNIQYF
>many|NA|TRBJ2-5|TRBV5-1
TGCGCCAGCAGCTTGGATTCGGGGCAAGAGACCCAGTACTTC
CASSLDSGQETQYF
>NA|NA|TRBJ1-5|TRBV12-3/TRBV12-4
TGTGCCAGCAGTTTCCCAGGCGGCTATCAGCCCCAGCATTTT
CASSFPGGYQPQHF
>few|NA|TRBJ1-1|TRBV7-3
TGTGCGAGCAGCCGACAGGAGGGCACTGAAGCTTTCTTT
CASSRQEGTEAFF
>few|TRBD2|TRBJ2-1|TRBV4-3
TGCGCCAGCAGCCAAGTCCGCGGGGGGAGCGATGAGCAGTTCTTC
CASSQVRGGSDEQFF
>many|NA|TRBJ2-5|TRBV4-1
TGCGCCAGCAGCAAAGCGGTGGCGGGTGTGGAGACCCAGTACTTC
CASSKAVAGVETQYF
>NA|NA|TRBJ1-1|TRBV4-1
TGCGCCAGCAGCCCTCGGGCCATGAACACTGAAGCTTTCTTT
CASSPRAMNTEAFF
>NA|TRBD2|TRBJ2-7|TRBV6-2/TRBV6-3
TGTGCCATCCGAGCGGGGGGGTACGAGCAGTACTTC
CAIRAGGYEQYF
>NA|NA|TRBJ2-1|TRBV12-3/TRBV12-4
TGTGCCAGCAGTTCCTTACTACCTGAGCAGTTCTTC
CASSSLLPEQFF
>NA|NA|TRBJ1-4|TRBV2
TGTGCCAGCAAGACTGAGAGCCTTGGAGGAAAACTGTTTTTT
CASKTESLGGKLFF
>NA|TRBD1|TRBJ2-3|TRBV6-5
TGTGCCAGCAGTCCGGGGACAGGGATCGTACGCACAGATACGCAGTATTTT
CASSPGTGIVRTDTQYF
>many|TRBD2|TRBJ2-3|TRBV4-3
TGCGCCAGCAGCTCCCGTGAGCGGGGGGTCACAGATACGCAGTATTTT
CASSSRERGVTDTQYF
>NA|NA|TRBJ2-6|TRBV27
TGTGCCAGCAGTTTAGAAGGAAGGACTGGGGCCAACGTCCTGACTTTC
CASSLEGRTGANVLTF
>NA|NA|TRBJ2-3|TRBV21-1
TGTGCCAGCAGCGGGGAGGGACAGAGCACAGATACGCAGTATTTT
CASSGEGQSTDTQYF